This T cell receptor (beta chain) was sequenced during a study of metastatic and nonmetastatic thyroid tumors. About the study: Patients with malignant and benign thyroid disease provided blood and tumor or nodule tissue, whose repertoires were compared.

Among the patients, none had received any treatment before thyroid surgery. Study observations and caveats: Reports indicated that malignant thyroid tumors showed significantly higher TCR beta diversity than benign nodules did, in blood and tumor.

CDR3 length: 17 amino acids. Germline assignment: CDR1 MNHEY and CDR2 SMNVEV (reference sequence). Losses at the gene ends were 2 bases for V and 3 bases for J; bases not matched to a gene: 8. This clone appeared a few times. No antigen is known for it. Authors' processing steps: Clinicopathological groups differed in CDR3, with these differences serving to build a distant-metastasis classifier for papillary thyroid cancer. TCRdb re-called the PCR reads through MiXCR. It is TCRdb's table, rather than the study itself, that gives the V and J calls and clone size. The table has more than 85,000 clones, less than 10% seen once.

The TCR was taken from a female donor with papillary thyroid cancer or a benign thyroid nodule (not recorded which). Some clones in this sample may be carry-over from other donors' samples. Material for sequencing was blood. This rearrangement joins TRBV27 to TRBJ2-7; 12 bases agree with TRBD2. The CDR3 coding sequence is TGTGCCAGCAGTTTACAAACACCGGGACTAGCGGGCTACGAGCAGTACTTC. This sequence encodes CASSLQTPGLAGYEQYF.